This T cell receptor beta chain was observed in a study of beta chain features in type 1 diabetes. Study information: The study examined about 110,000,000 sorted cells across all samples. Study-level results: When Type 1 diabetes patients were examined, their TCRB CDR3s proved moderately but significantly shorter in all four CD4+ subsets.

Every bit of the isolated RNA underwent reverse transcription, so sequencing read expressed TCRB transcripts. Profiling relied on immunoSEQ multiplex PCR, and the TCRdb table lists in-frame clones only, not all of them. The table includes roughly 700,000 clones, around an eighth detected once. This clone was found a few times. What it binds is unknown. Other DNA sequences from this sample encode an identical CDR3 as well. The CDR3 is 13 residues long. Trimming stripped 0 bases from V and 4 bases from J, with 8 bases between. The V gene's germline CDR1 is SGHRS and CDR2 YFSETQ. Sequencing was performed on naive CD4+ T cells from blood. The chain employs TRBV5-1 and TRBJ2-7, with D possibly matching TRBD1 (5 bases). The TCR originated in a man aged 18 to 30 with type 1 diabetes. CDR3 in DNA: TGCGCCAGCAGCTTGGTCCCAGGGTACGAGCAGTACTTC. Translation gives CASSLVPGYEQYF.